Sequencing of this TCR beta chain was carried out in a study of cytomegalovirus exposure and HLA in healthy donors. PCR used 60 Vbeta primers and 13 Jbeta primers. Repertoires were generated with immunoSEQ multiplex PCR, while TCRdb's copy carries only in-frame clones and drops some. This listing includes tens of thousands of clones. The CDR3 has 13 residues. Per germline, CDR1 SQVTM and CDR2 ANQGSEA. The V gene lost 4 bases and the J gene lost 7 bases, with 13 bases spanning the gap. The chain has TRBV29-1 and TRBJ1-4, with D possibly being TRBD1 (5 bases). Specimen: PBMCs. This clonotype was obtained from a female donor in good health and CMV-seropositive. The CDR3 is CSVARGEAEKLFF. Written as DNA, the CDR3 is TGCAGCGTTGCTCGGGGGGAGGCTGAAAAACTGTTTTTT.